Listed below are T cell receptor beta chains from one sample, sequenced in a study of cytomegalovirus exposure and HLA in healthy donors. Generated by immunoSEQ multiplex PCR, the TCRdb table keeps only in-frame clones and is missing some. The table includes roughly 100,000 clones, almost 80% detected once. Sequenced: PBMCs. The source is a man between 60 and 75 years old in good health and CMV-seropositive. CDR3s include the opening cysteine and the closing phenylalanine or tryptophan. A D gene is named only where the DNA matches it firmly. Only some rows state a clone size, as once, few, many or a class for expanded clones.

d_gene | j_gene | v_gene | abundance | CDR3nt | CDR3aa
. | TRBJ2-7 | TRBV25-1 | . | TGTGCCAGCAGTGAAGGGGGGAGCCCCTCCTACGAGCAGTACTTC | CASSEGGSPSYEQYF
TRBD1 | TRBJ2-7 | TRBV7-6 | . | TGTGCCAGCAGCCCCGAGCGAGTGACAGGGGCCTACGAGCAGTACTTC | CASSPERVTGAYEQYF
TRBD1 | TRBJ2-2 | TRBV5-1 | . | TGCGCCAGCAGCTCCCAACAGGGGTTTAACACCGGGGAGCTGTTTTTT | CASSSQQGFNTGELFF
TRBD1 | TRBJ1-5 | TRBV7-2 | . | TGTGCCAGCAGCTTAGAGCTGGACAGGGCCCAGCATTTT | CASSLELDRAQHF
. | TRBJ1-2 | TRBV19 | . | TGTGCCAGTAGTATTGATGGGGGCCCTAACTATGGCTACACCTTC | CASSIDGGPNYGYTF
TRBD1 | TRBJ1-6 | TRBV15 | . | TGTGCCACCAGCACCTCCGGGACAGGCAATTCACCCCTCCACTTT | CATSTSGTGNSPLHF
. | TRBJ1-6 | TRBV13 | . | TGTGCCAGCAGCGGGGAGGGACCCCTCCACTTT | CASSGEGPLHF
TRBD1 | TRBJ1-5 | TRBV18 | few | TGTGCCAGCCTGGGACAGGATAGCAATCAGCCCCAGCATTTT | CASLGQDSNQPQHF
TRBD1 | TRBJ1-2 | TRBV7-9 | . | TGTGCCAGCAGCTTAGCAGGCAGGGGGCGTCGTAGGAATGGCTACACCTTC | CASSLAGRGRRRNGYTF
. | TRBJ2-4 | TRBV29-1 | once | TGCAGCGTTAGCAGGGGAGACATTCAGTACTTC | CSVSRGDIQYF
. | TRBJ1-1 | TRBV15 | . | TGTGCCACCAGCATTGACAGTGGGAACACTGAAGCTTTCTTT | CATSIDSGNTEAFF
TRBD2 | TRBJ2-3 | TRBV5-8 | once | TGTGCCAGCAGCTTGGCCGTTGCGGGGGGAATATCTAGCACAGATACGCAGTATTTT | CASSLAVAGGISSTDTQYF
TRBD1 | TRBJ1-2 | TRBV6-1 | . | TGTGCCAGCAGGGAAGGGGGCCCCCATGGCTACACCTTC | CASREGGPHGYTF
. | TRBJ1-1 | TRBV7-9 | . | TGTGCCAGCAGGCAAACCTCAGGCACTGAAGCTTTCTTT | CASRQTSGTEAFF
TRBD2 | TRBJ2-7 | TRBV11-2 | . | TGTGCCAGCAGCCCGGGACTATACGAGCAGTACTTC | CASSPGLYEQYF
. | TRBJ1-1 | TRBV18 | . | TGTGCCAGCTCCGCTCAGACAGGGAACACTGAAGCTTTCTTT | CASSAQTGNTEAFF
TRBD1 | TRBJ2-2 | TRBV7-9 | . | TGTGCCAGCAGCCGTTCGACAGGGGGCAACACCGGGGAGCTGTTTTTT | CASSRSTGGNTGELFF
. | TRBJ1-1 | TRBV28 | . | TGTGCCAGCAGTTTATGGGGGCAAACGAACACTGAAGCTTTCTTT | CASSLWGQTNTEAFF
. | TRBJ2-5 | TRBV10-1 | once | TGCGCCAGCAGTGATCCGACTAGCCAAGAGACCCAGTACTTC | CASSDPTSQETQYF
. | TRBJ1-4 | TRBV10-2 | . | TGCGCCAGCAGTGAGCCCGGAGCAACTAATGAAAAACTGTTTTTT | CASSEPGATNEKLFF
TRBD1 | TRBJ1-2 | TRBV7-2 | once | TGTGCCAGCAGCTCGGGACAGGGGGGCTATGGCTACACCTTC | CASSSGQGGYGYTF
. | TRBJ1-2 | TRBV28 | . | TGTGCCAGCAGTTTAACCGAGGGGGGGGCGCGGGGCTACACCTTC | CASSLTEGGARGYTF
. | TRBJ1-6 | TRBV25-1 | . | TGTGCCAGCAGTGAGACTAGGGGAAATAATTCACCCCTCCACTTT | CASSETRGNNSPLHF
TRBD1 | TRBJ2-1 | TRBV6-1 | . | TGTGCCACCACCCCCGCCGGGACAGGGAGTAATGAGCAGTTCTTC | CATTPAGTGSNEQFF
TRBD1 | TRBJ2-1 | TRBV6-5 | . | TGTGCCAGCAGTTATCCGACAGGGTCCTACAATGAGCAGTTCTTC | CASSYPTGSYNEQFF
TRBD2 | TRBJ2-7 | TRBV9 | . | TGTGCCAGCAGCATCGGGACTACCAACTACGAGCAGTACTTC | CASSIGTTNYEQYF
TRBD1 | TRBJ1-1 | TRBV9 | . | TGTGCCAGCAGCATGACAGGGGGCACTGAAGCTTTCTTT | CASSMTGGTEAFF
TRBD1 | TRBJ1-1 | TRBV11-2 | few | TGTGCCAGCAGCCGCGCGGGGACAGGATTTGAAGCTTTCTTT | CASSRAGTGFEAFF
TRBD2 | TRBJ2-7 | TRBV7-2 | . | TGTGCCAGCAGCCCAGGGGGTAGCGGGGGATACGAGCAGTACTTC | CASSPGGSGGYEQYF
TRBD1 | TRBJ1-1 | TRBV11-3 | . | TGTGCCAGCAGCAGGCGGACAGGGAATGAAGCTTTCTTT | CASSRRTGNEAFF
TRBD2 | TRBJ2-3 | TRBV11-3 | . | TGTGCCAGCAGCTCAAATCGGGGAGGGGCAGATACGCAGTATTTT | CASSSNRGGADTQYF
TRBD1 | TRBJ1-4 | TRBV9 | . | TGTGCCAGCAGCGTAGGACAGGGGGCAACTAATGAAAAACTGTTTTTT | CASSVGQGATNEKLFF
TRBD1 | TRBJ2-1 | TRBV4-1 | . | TGCGCCAGCAGACCTACGGTGTTCCAGGACAGGGTTTATAGTGAGCAGTTCTTC | CASRPTVFQDRVYSEQFF
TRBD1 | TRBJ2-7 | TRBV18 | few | TGTGCCAGCTCAACTGGGACAGGGGTACCCTACGAGCAGTACTTC | CASSTGTGVPYEQYF
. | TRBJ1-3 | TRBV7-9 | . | TGTGCCAGCAGCTTAGGCAGGGGCGGAAACACCATATATTTT | CASSLGRGGNTIYF
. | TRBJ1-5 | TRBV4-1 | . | TGCGCCAGCAGCCAAGATCAACAGGGAAGAGGCAATCAGCCCCAGCATTTT | CASSQDQQGRGNQPQHF
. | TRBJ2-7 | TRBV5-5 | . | TGTGCCAGCAGCTTCTCGCCCCCTCGGTCCGACGAGCAGTACTTC | CASSFSPPRSDEQYF
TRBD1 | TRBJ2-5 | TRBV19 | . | TGTGCCAGTAGTGTTGGGACAGGGGGTTTAGAGACCCAGTACTTC | CASSVGTGGLETQYF
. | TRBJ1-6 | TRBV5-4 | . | TGTGCCAGCAGCTCCAGGGGTGGGAATAATTCACCCCTCCACTTT | CASSSRGGNNSPLHF
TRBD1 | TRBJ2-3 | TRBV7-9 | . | TGTGCCAGCAGCTTAGGGGACAGGGGGAAAGATACGCAGTATTTT | CASSLGDRGKDTQYF
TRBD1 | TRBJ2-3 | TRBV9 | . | TGTGCCAGCAGCGTAGACCCTGGGACAGGCCGAAGCACAGATACGCAGTATTTT | CASSVDPGTGRSTDTQYF
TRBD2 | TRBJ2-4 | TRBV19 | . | TGTGCCACCAAACCAACAGCGGGGGGGAACATTCAGTACTTC | CATKPTAGGNIQYF
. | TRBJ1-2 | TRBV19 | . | TGTGCCAGTAGTGTGGACAGAAACCCTAACTATGGCTACACCTTC | CASSVDRNPNYGYTF
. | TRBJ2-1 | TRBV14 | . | TGTGCCAGCAGCCAAGTGGCAGGGGTTATCGGCATGGTCAATGAGCAGTTCTTC | CASSQVAGVIGMVNEQFF
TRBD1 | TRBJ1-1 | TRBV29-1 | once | TGCAGCGCTCCCCGACAGGGGGCGGAAGCTTTCTTT | CSAPRQGAEAFF
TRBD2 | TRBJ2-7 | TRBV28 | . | TGTGCCAGCAGTCCCTCCGGAGCGGGGGGCTCCTACGAGCAGTACTTC | CASSPSGAGGSYEQYF
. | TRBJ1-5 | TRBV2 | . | TGTGCCAGCAGGACGGGGGGAAGCAATCAGCCCCAGCATTTT | CASRTGGSNQPQHF
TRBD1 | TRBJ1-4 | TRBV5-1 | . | TGCGCCAGCAGCCTGACAGGGACTAATGAAAAACTGTTTTTT | CASSLTGTNEKLFF
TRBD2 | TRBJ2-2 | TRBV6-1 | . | TGTGCCAGCCGTAGGGAGGGAGCCACCGGGGAGCTGTTTTTT | CASRREGATGELFF
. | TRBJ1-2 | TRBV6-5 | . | TGTGCCAGCAGTTACTCCATAGGACATCAGTATGGCTACACCTTC | CASSYSIGHQYGYTF
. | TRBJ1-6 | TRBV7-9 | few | TGTGCCAGCAGCCCCGTGAGAATACGAAACTCACCCCTCCACTTT | CASSPVRIRNSPLHF
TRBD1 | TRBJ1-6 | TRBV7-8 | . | TGTGCCAGCAGCCGGTGGGACAGAACTTACTATAATTCACCCCTCCACTTT | CASSRWDRTYYNSPLHF
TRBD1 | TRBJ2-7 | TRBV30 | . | TGTGCCTGGAGGGACAGGAACCGTCAGTACTTC | CAWRDRNRQYF
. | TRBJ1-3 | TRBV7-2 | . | TGTGCCAGCAGCCGTACAGGGTCCGGAAACACCATATATTTT | CASSRTGSGNTIYF
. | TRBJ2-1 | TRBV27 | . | TGTGCCAGCAGTTGGGGAGGAGCCTTCTACAATGAGCAGTTCTTC | CASSWGGAFYNEQFF
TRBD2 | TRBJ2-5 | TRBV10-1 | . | TGCGCCAGCAGTGACGGCGGTCTAGCGGGGGGACTTCAAGAGACCCAGTACTTC | CASSDGGLAGGLQETQYF
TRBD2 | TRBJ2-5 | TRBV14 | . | TGTGCCAGCAGCCATGGACGGGGGGTTGGGGAGACCCAGTACTTC | CASSHGRGVGETQYF
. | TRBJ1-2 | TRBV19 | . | TGTGCCAGTAGTATCGGAGATTATGGCTACACCTTC | CASSIGDYGYTF
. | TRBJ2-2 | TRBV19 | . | TGTGCCAGTAGTATCTCCGTCGGGGAGCTGTTTTTT | CASSISVGELFF